Presented here are 25 T cell receptor beta chains from one specimen sequenced in a study of T cells in Graves' hyperthyroidism and ophthalmopathy. Using RNA transcripts as the source, TCR beta CDR3 regions were amplified. The HTBI primer set served for first-round RT-PCR of the TCR CDR3. TCRdb used MiXCR to reprocess the multiplex PCR reads, holding one entry per CDR3 protein. The sample consists of 300,000 to 450,000 distinct CDR3 sequences, approximately 14% of them appearing once. Source material: blood. The receptors originated from a woman in her sixties with Graves' hyperthyroidism.

This clonotype was counted many times. The CDR3 here is CASSSSGTGFSPLHF. In DNA form, the CDR3 reads TGTGCCAGCAGTTCCTCCGGGACAGGATTTTCTCCCCTCCACTTT. The chain joins TRBV28 to TRBJ1-6; 8 bases align to TRBD1. CDR3 length: 15 residues. The V segment lost 4 bases and the J segment 13 bases; nucleotides outside the gene matches: 12. CDR1 and CDR2 (germline): MDHEN, SYDVKM.

At least ten counts were recorded for this clonotype. The chain carries TRBV29-1 and TRBJ2-3; 7 bases align to TRBD1. This CDR3 is built from 15 residues. The junction had 11 bases not matched to a gene; V was cut back by 6 bases and J by 2 bases. Germline V gene data show CDR1 as SQVTM and CDR2 as ANQGSEA. CDR3 amino acids: CSVPPRGSTTDTQYF. The DNA for the CDR3 is TGCAGCGTACCACCCAGGGGGTCCACCACAGATACGCAGTATTTT.

At least ten counts were recorded for this clonotype. Here the CDR3 DNA reads TGCAGTGCTAGCCCCCAGCGGGTCGAAAAACTGTTTTTT. Its translation is CSASPQRVEKLFF. The V call is TRBV20-1, the J call TRBJ1-4; D call uncertain. There are 13 residues in the CDR3. V was trimmed by 3 bases and J by 8 bases, leaving 13 bases between them. CDR1 and CDR2 from the germline V gene are DFQATT and SNEGSKA (reference sequence).

This clonotype was counted only a few times. J is TRBJ2-7 and V is TRBV13; D is uncertain. CDR3 size: 14 residues. Germline V gives CDR1 PRHDT, CDR2 FYEKMQ (reference sequence). Trimming removed 0 bases from V and 0 bases from J, with 6 bases in between. In DNA, the CDR3 is TGTGCCAGCAGCTTAGGGCTTACCTCCTACGAGCAGTACTTC. This encodes CASSLGLTSYEQYF.

The rearrangement links TRBV7-6 to TRBJ2-1; 7 bases line up with TRBD2. CDR1 is SGHVS, CDR2 FNYEAQ, per germline. V lost 1 base, J lost 5 bases, and 5 bases stayed unmatched. The CDR3 is 15 residues long. The CDR3 here is CASSLGGGGDNEQFF. Written as DNA, the CDR3 is TGTGCCAGCAGCTTAGGTGGGGGGGGGGACAATGAGCAGTTCTTC.

V usage is TRBV28 and J usage is TRBJ2-2; 14 nucleotides agree with TRBD2. CDR3 length: 15 residues. V lost 6 bases, J lost 8 bases, and 5 bases stayed unmatched. Germline V gene data show CDR1 as MDHEN and CDR2 as SYDVKM. As DNA, the CDR3 is TGTGCCAGCAGGCTCCGGACTAGCGGGAGGGGGGAGCTGTTTTTT. Amino acids: CASRLRTSGRGELFF.

The rearrangement links TRBV28 to TRBJ1-1; 8 nucleotides match TRBD1. Germline values: CDR1 MDHEN, CDR2 SYDVKM. The CDR3 runs to 15 residues. Trimming cost V 3 bases and J 5 bases; bases outside gene matches: 8. CDR3 in DNA: TGTGCCAGCAGTTTTCTCCAGGGGGCCGGTACTGAAGCTTTCTTT. Its translation is CASSFLQGAGTEAFF.

This clonotype was picked up many times. This chain connects TRBV10-3 to TRBJ2-5; D is perhaps TRBD2 (5 bases). V was trimmed by 7 bases and J by 1 base, leaving 10 bases between them. The CDR3 runs to 13 residues. Germline CDR1 ENHRY, CDR2 SYGVKD. This CDR3 reads CAIKSAVQETQYF. CDR3 nucleotides: TGTGCCATCAAGTCAGCGGTCCAAGAGACCCAGTACTTC.

In its sample, this clonotype was seen many times. The chain combines TRBV10-3 with TRBJ1-4; D not resolved. Per germline, CDR1 ENHRY and CDR2 SYGVKD. Trimming took off 8 bases at V and 0 bases at J, with 13 bases between the two ends. The CDR3 length is 15 residues. This CDR3 reads CAILDAEATNEKLFF. The DNA for the CDR3 is TGTGCCATCTTAGATGCTGAGGCAACTAATGAAAAACTGTTTTTT.

The chain employs TRBV19 and TRBJ2-7; 7 bases fit TRBD1. The CDR3 spans 15 residues. Unmatched junction bases numbered 12, after V lost 9 bases and J lost 1 base. Germline values: CDR1 LNHDA, CDR2 SQIVND (reference sequence). Here the CDR3 reads CASAPWTGPSYEQYF. CDR3 bases: TGTGCCAGCGCCCCCTGGACAGGCCCGTCCTACGAGCAGTACTTC. Supplemented by reference TRBV19 and TRBJ2-7, the full variable domain reads DGGITQSPKYLFRKEGQNVTLSCEQNLNHDAMYWYRQDPGQGLRLIYYSQIVNDFQKGDIAEGYSVSREKKESFPLTVTSAQKNPTAFYLCASAPWTGPSYEQYFGPGTRLTVT.

This clonotype appeared many times. The chain is built from TRBV7-9 and TRBJ2-6; 8 positions match TRBD1. Germline assignment: CDR1 SEHNR and CDR2 FQNEAQ (reference sequence). The CDR3 is 16 residues long. With V trimmed by 4 bases and J by 4 bases, 6 bases remained unmatched. CDR3 nucleotide sequence: TGTGCCAGCAGCTACGGACAGGGTGGCGGGGCCAACGTCCTGACTTTC. Protein: CASSYGQGGGANVLTF. The variable domain in full, with the rest retrieved from reference TRBV7-9 and TRBJ2-6, is DTGVSQNPRHKITKRGQNVTFRCDPISEHNRLYWYRQTLGQGPEFLTYFQNEAQLEKSRLLSDRFSAERPKGSFSTLEIQRTEQGDSAMYLCASSYGQGGGANVLTFGAGSRLTVL.

This clonotype was observed at least ten times. The chain uses TRBV3-1 and TRBJ2-1; 11 bases map to TRBD2. The germline gives CDR1 LGHDT, CDR2 YNNKEL (reference sequence). V lost 0 bases and J lost 9; bases outside the gene matches: 10. The CDR3 extends over 17 amino acids. The CDR3 region is CASSQEKVSGRAGEQFF. The DNA of the CDR3 is TGTGCCAGCAGCCAAGAAAAGGTTAGCGGGAGGGCTGGTGAGCAGTTCTTC.

The table lists this clonotype with many counts. This chain connects TRBV3-1 to TRBJ1-2; D is possibly TRBD1 (5 bases). Germline V CDR1 and CDR2: LGHDT, YNNKEL (reference sequence). Trimming stripped 1 base from V and 5 bases from J, with 11 bases between. This CDR3 region has 14 residues. CDR3 nucleotides: TGTGCCAGCAGCCAAGGGGCTGGGGCGTATGGCTACACCTTC. It translates to CASSQGAGAYGYTF.

This clonotype was observed many times. The rearrangement uses TRBV20-1 and TRBJ2-7, with a weak D call TRBD1 (5 bases). Germline CDR1 and CDR2: DFQATT and SNEGSKA (reference sequence). This CDR3 region has 13 residues. Deletions cut 1 base from V and 3 bases from J, with 10 bases between. The CDR3 bases are TGCAGTGCTAGAGGGCAAGACAGCTACGAGCAGTACTTC. The encoded protein is CSARGQDSYEQYF.

This clonotype was observed at least ten times. This rearrangement joins TRBV7-2 to TRBJ1-1, with D perhaps TRBD1 (5 bases). V lost 6 bases and J lost 5, with 16 bases in between. The CDR3 contains 14 residues. The germline CDR1 and CDR2 sequences are SGHTA and FQGNSA. This CDR3 is CASRPTRGNTEAFF. CDR3 bases: TGTGCCAGCAGACCCACGCGGGGCAATACTGAAGCTTTCTTT.

The chain joins TRBV5-1 to TRBJ2-5, with 9 bases identical to TRBD2. The germline V gene encodes CDR1 SGHRS and CDR2 YFSETQ. The length of the CDR3 is 16 residues. J lost 2 bases, V lost 5 bases, and 10 bases had no gene match. CDR3: CASSLLGTSLQETQYF. The DNA of the CDR3 is TGCGCCAGCAGTCTCCTTGGGACTAGCCTTCAAGAGACCCAGTACTTC.

Many counts were recorded for this clonotype. This chain connects TRBV28 to TRBJ2-3; the D is unclear. The germline CDR1 and CDR2 sequences are MDHEN and SYDVKM. The length of the CDR3 is 14 residues. The V and J ends lost 2 bases and 4 bases respectively, with 10 bases between them. In DNA form, the CDR3 reads TGTGCCAGCAGTTTAGGTATGAAGGCAGATACGCAGTATTTT. Translation gives CASSLGMKADTQYF.

In this sample, this clonotype turned up a few times. V is TRBV7-9 and J is TRBJ1-1, with unresolved D. Germline CDR1 reads SEHNR; CDR2 reads FQNEAQ (reference sequence). Trimming took off 1 base at V and 6 bases at J, with 9 bases between the two ends. The CDR3 is made up of 13 amino acids. CDR3 bases: TGTGCCAGCAGCTTAGAGCGAGTCTCTGAAGCTTTCTTT. This gives the protein CASSLERVSEAFF.

The genes are TRBV2 and TRBJ1-2; D is unresolved. Germline assignment: CDR1 SNHLY and CDR2 FYNNEI. The CDR3 covers 15 residues. V was shortened by 1 base and J by 0 bases, with 9 bases between the two germline ends. The CDR3 DNA reads TGTGCCAGCAGTGAAGGATCGACAACTAACTATGGCTACACCTTC. Translated, it gives CASSEGSTTNYGYTF.

This clonotype came up many times. The CDR3 region has the DNA TGTGCCAGCAGCCAAGCCCACGGACAGGGGTCGAATGAGCAGTTCTTC. Amino acid sequence: CASSQAHGQGSNEQFF. The V call is TRBV3-1, the J call TRBJ2-1, with 9 bases that match TRBD1. V shed 1 base, J shed 7 bases, and the junction held 8 bases outside the gene matches. The V gene's germline CDR1 is LGHDT and CDR2 YNNKEL (reference sequence). CDR3 length: 16 residues.

A few counts support this clonotype. This chain uses TRBV5-1 with TRBJ2-3, with 10 bases that match TRBD2. The CDR3 covers 16 residues. Trimming removed 4 bases from V and 0 bases from J; junction bases left unmatched: 5. From germline, CDR1 is SGHRS and CDR2 YFSETQ. The CDR3 is CASSRTSGTSTDTQYF. The CDR3 nucleotides are TGCGCCAGCAGCCGGACTAGCGGTACTAGCACAGATACGCAGTATTTT. The full variable domain, with the rest looked up from reference TRBV5-1 and TRBJ2-3, is KAGVTQTPRYLIKTRGQQVTLSCSPISGHRSVSWYQQTPGQGLQFLFEYFSETQRNKGNFPGRFSGRQFSNSRSEMNVSTLELGDSALYLCASSRTSGTSTDTQYFGPGTRLTVL.

As for this clonotype: A read error may explain this, as a much larger clone is one base away. V and J are TRBV7-3 and TRBJ2-5, with TRBD1 identical over 7 bases. CDR1 and CDR2 (germline): SGHTA, FQGTGA. The CDR3 has 14 residues. The CDR3 bases are TGTGCCAGCAGCGGACAGACAGGGTCGGAGACCCGGTACTTC. Encoded protein: CASSGQTGSETRYF.

V and J are TRBV10-3 and TRBJ1-5; 7 bases map to TRBD1. Germline trimming cut 11 bases from V and 4 bases from J; bases unmatched to any gene: 5. The V gene's germline CDR1 is ENHRY and CDR2 SYGVKD. The CDR3 covers 12 residues. The CDR3 nucleotides read TGTGCCGCCCAGACAGGGAATCAGCCCCAGCATTTT. Translation: CAAQTGNQPQHF.

A note on this clonotype: Sequence at one end of the junction differs from germline and may be a read error. This rearrangement joins TRBV7-9 to TRBJ2-5; 10 bases line up with TRBD1. The CDR3 is 15 residues long. Germline V gene lookup returns CDR1 SEHNR and CDR2 FQNEAQ (reference sequence). The CDR3 DNA sequence: TGTGTCAGCAGCGCCGGGACAGGGGACGGAGAGACCCAGTACTTC. It yields the protein CVSSAGTGDGETQYF.

This clonotype was recorded many times. The J gene is TRBJ1-2, the V gene TRBV30; D gene unclear. Trimming shortened V by 4 bases and J by 7 bases, and 19 bases separated the two germline ends. CDR1 and CDR2 (germline): GTSNPN, SVGIG (reference sequence). This CDR3 is built from 14 residues. The CDR3 sequence: CAWTIAGLFGGYTF. CDR3 in DNA: TGTGCCTGGACTATCGCCGGGCTTTTCGGTGGCTACACCTTC. The full variable domain, in which reference TRBV30 and TRBJ1-2 provide the parts outside the CDR3, is SQTIHQWPATLVQPVGSPLSLECTVEGTSNPNLYWYRQAAGRGLQLLFYSVGIGQISSEVPQNLSASRPQDRQFILSSKKLLLSDSGFYLCAWTIAGLFGGYTFGSGTRLTVV.